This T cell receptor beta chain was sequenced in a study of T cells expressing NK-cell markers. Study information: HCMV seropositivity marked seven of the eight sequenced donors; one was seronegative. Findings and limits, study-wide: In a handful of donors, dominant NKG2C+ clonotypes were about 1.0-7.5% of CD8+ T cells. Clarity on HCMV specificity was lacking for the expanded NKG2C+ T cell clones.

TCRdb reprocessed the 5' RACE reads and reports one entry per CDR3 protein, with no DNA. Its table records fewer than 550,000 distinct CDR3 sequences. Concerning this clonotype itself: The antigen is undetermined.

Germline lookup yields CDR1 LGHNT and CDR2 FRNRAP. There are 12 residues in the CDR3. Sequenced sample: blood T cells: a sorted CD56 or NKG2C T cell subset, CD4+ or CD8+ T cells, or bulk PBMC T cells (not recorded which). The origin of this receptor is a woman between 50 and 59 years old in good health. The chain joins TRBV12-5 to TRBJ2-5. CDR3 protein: CASGLVSETQYF.